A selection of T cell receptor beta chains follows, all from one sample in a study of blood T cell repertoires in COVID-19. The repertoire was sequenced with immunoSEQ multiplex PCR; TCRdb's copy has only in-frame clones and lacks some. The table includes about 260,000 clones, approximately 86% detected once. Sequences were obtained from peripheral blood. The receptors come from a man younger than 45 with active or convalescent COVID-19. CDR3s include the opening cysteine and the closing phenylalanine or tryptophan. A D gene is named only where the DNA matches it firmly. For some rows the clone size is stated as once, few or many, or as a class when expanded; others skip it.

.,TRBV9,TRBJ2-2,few,TGTGCCAGCAGCCCCCGTTCAGGGAAGAACACCGGGGAGCTGTTTTTT,CASSPRSGKNTGELFF
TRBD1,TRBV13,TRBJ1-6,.,TGTGCCAGCAGCGGAGGGACAGGGTATAATTCACCCCTCCACTTT,CASSGGTGYNSPLHF
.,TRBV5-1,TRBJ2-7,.,TGCGCCAGCAGCTTGTTCCCCTACGTCGGAGATTCCTACGAGCAGTACTTC,CASSLFPYVGDSYEQYF
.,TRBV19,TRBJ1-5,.,TGTGCCAGTAGTATACCAGGAAATAGCAATCAGCCCCAGCATTTT,CASSIPGNSNQPQHF
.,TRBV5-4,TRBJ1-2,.,TGTGCCAGCTCGGACCCATCAACTAGCTATGGCTACACCTTC,CASSDPSTSYGYTF
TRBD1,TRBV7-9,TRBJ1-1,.,TGTGCCAGCAGCTTAGCCCAGGGGGCGCTGGGATTAATGAACACTGAAGCTTTCTTT,CASSLAQGALGLMNTEAFF
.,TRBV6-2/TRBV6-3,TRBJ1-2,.,TGTGCCAGCAGTCTAGGGAGGGGATTTGGCTACACCTTC,CASSLGRGFGYTF
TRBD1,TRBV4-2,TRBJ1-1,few,TGTGCCAGCAGCCAAGAAAGACAGGGGAACACTGAAGCTTTCTTT,CASSQERQGNTEAFF
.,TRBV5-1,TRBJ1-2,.,TGCGCCAGCAGCTTGGTAGGGTCCCGGGAACGGTCTGACGGCTACACCTTC,CASSLVGSRERSDGYTF
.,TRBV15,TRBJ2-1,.,TGTGCCACCAGCAGGGCTATGGCGGGGATCCCTTACAATGAGCAGTTCTTC,CATSRAMAGIPYNEQFF
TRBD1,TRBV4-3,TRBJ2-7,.,TGCGCCAGCAGCCTGGACAGGGGGCTTTACGAGCAGTACTTC,CASSLDRGLYEQYF
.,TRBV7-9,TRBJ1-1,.,TGTGCCAGCAGCTTAGCGCAGGGAATAGAAGCTTTCTTT,CASSLAQGIEAFF
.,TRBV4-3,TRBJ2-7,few,TGCGCCAGCAGCCAAGACTCGGACAGCTCCTACGAGCAGTACTTC,CASSQDSDSSYEQYF
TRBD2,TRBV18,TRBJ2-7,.,TGTGCCAGCTCCCCCAGACAAGCGGGGGGCTACGAGCAGTACTTC,CASSPRQAGGYEQYF
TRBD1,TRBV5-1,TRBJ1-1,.,TGCGCCAGCAGCTTTACAAGGGGTGGGACAGGTGAAGCTTTCTTT,CASSFTRGGTGEAFF
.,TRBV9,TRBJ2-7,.,TGTGCCAGCAGCGTAGGGACAGCCTACGAGCAGTACTTC,CASSVGTAYEQYF
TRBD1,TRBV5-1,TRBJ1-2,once,TGCGCCAGCAGCCTCGGACAGGGGGCGGGCTATGGCTACACCTTC,CASSLGQGAGYGYTF
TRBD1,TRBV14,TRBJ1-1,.,TGTGCCAGCAGCCAACTTACAGGGGTGAACACTGAAGCTTTCTTT,CASSQLTGVNTEAFF
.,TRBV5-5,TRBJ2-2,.,TGTGCCAGCAGCTTGGGACAGACCAACACCGGGGAGCTGTTTTTT,CASSLGQTNTGELFF
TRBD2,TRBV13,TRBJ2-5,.,TGTGCCAGCAGCCCAGGGACTAGCGGGGGGGTTCAAGAGACCCAGTACTTC,CASSPGTSGGVQETQYF
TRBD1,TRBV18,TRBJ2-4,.,TGTGCCAGCTCACCACCGGGACAGGTCCAAAGGGACATTCAGTACTTC,CASSPPGQVQRDIQYF
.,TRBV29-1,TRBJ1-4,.,TGCAGCGTTGGGACTACCGGTGCAACTAATGAAAAACTGTTTTTT,CSVGTTGATNEKLFF
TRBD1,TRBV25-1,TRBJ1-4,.,TGTGCCAGCAGTGAGGGCGGGACAGGGGATGAAAAACTGTTTTTT,CASSEGGTGDEKLFF